This T cell receptor beta chain emerged from a study of T cells in Graves' hyperthyroidism and ophthalmopathy. Study context: Staff took peripheral blood when the initial diagnosis was made, before any treatment began.

V was cut by 4 bases and J by 1 base, with 14 bases left in between. Germline-derived CDR1 and CDR2 are KGHSH and LQKENI. The CDR3 extends over 15 amino acids. This clonotype was detected ten times or more. TCR beta CDR3 sequences were amplified from RNA transcripts. HTBI primers drove first-round RT-PCR of the TCR CDR3. TCRdb independently ran MiXCR on the multiplex PCR reads; one entry per CDR3 protein. This sample yields under 750,000 distinct CDR3 sequences, of which around 20% are seen a single time; 16% belongs to the top ten. The rearrangement links TRBV18 to TRBJ2-7; D might be TRBD1 (6 bases). The sample comprised blood. The clonotype was recovered from a woman aged 45 to 65 with Graves' hyperthyroidism that later progressed to Graves' ophthalmopathy. The CDR3 loop reads CASSRDTVLSYEQYF. In nucleotides, the CDR3 is TGTGCCAGCTCACGGGACACAGTCCTTTCCTACGAGCAGTACTTC.